This T cell receptor beta chain was sequenced for a study of blood T cells in healthy people across ages. The CDR3 extends over 14 amino acids. The V gene lost 5 bases and the J gene lost 1 base, with 11 bases spanning the gap. The germline gives CDR1 MNHEY, CDR2 SVGEGT. Primers used in a second PCR of roughly 6 to 11 cycles were a sample-barcoded 5' primer and a J-beta primer mix. TCRdb analysed the 5' RACE reads with MiXCR anew, one entry per CDR3 protein. This table has approximately 2,000,000 distinct CDR3 sequences, about two fifths appearing once. V is TRBV6-2 or TRBV6-3 and J is TRBJ1-2, with D hard to call. The receptor comes from a human donor in good health. Sequencing was done on a sample of blood. The DNA for the CDR3 is TGTGCCAGCAGTCCCTCCGGATTTAACTATGGCTACACCTTC. Protein sequence: CASSPSGFNYGYTF.